This T cell receptor beta chain was captured in a study of tissue T cells after allogeneic stem cell transplantation. Regarding the study as a whole: Tissue-detected TCR repertoire was only partly captured by blood and spleen T cells. TCR repertoires tracked anatomic similarity, regardless of disease or transplant status. Limitations included a small, clinically heterogeneous cohort and limited sampling depth. Shared clones across patients were few; motif clustering revealed tissue-specific shared signatures.

Looked up from germline, CDR1 is NSHNY and CDR2 is SYGAGN. This CDR3 has 16 amino acids. V gave up 5 bases and J gave up 1 base; unmatched junction bases: 5. Points on this clone: What it binds is unknown. The gene symbols are mouse symbols. The read terminates 1 residue ahead of where the CDR3 ends, so the germline J gene completes it.

Method: immunoSEQ multiplex PCR; TCRdb's copy keeps in-frame clones and lacks some. Of 40,000 to 60,000 clones listed, less than 75% are singletons. Specimen: sorted cells pooled from one or two spleens. V is TRBV13-1 and J is TRBJ2-3, with TRBD2 matching over 12 bases. The TCR comes from a pool of C57BL/6 mice in good health. The sequenced CDR3 bases are TGTGCCAGCAGCCCCCGGGACTGGGGGGGTGCAGAAACGCTGTAT. Residues: CASSPRDWGGAETLY. The CDR3, in full, reads CASSPRDWGGAETLYF.